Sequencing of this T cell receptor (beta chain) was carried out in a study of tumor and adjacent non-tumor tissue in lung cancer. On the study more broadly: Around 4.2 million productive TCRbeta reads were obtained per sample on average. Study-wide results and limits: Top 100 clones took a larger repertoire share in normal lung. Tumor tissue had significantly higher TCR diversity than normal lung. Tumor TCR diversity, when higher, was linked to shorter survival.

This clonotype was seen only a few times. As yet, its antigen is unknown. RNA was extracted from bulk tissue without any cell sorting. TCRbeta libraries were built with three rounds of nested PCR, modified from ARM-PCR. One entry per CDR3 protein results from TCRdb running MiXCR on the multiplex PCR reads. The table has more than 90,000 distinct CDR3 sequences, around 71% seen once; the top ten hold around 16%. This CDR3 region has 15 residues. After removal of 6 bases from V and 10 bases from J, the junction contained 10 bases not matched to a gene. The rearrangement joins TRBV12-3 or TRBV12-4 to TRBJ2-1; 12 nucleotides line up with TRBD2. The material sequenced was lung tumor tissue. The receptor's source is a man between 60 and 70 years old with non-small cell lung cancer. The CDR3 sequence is CASRPGLAGRREQFF. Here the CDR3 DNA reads TGTGCCAGCAGACCCGGACTAGCGGGGCGCAGGGAGCAGTTCTTC.